The rows below give T cell receptor beta chains drawn from one sample of a study of Ad26.COV2.S vaccination and SARS-CoV-2 variants. Generated by immunoSEQ multiplex PCR, the TCRdb table keeps only in-frame clones and is missing some. This sample has roughly 500,000 clones, with 80% to 90% found just once. The sequences come from peripheral blood, collected in a trial of Ad26.COV2.S vaccine versus placebo. These receptors came from a person aged 18-60 years who received the Ad26.COV2.S COVID-19 vaccine or a placebo. CDR3s leave out the opening cysteine and the closing phenylalanine or tryptophan. Fields, in order: J gene, V gene, CDR3 protein.

J gene: TRBJ2-1
V gene: TRBV4-3
CDR3 protein: ASSQDPTNEQF

J gene: TRBJ2-3
V gene: TRBV28
CDR3 protein: ASSFPPTDSYTDTQY

J gene: TRBJ1-5
V gene: TRBV6-2/TRBV6-3
CDR3 protein: ASSAHSGFQPQH

J gene: TRBJ1-1
V gene: TRBV3-1/TRBV3-2
CDR3 protein: ASRDWMMNTEAF

J gene: TRBJ1-6
V gene: TRBV9
CDR3 protein: ASSVSAGGEGSYNSPLH

J gene: TRBJ1-4
V gene: TRBV10-3
CDR3 protein: ATGLEGARKLF

J gene: TRBJ2-1
V gene: TRBV3-1/TRBV3-2
CDR3 protein: ASSQGALIYNEQF

J gene: TRBJ1-1
V gene: TRBV13
CDR3 protein: ASSPLGQGDTEAF

J gene: TRBJ1-1
V gene: TRBV13
CDR3 protein: ASSSGPAPVNTEAF

J gene: TRBJ2-1
V gene: TRBV12-5
CDR3 protein: ASGLSLDEQF

J gene: TRBJ2-1
V gene: TRBV9
CDR3 protein: ASSVEIVGNEQF

J gene: TRBJ2-5
V gene: TRBV6-6
CDR3 protein: ASRGTSGGEETQY

J gene: TRBJ2-3
V gene: TRBV2
CDR3 protein: ASTELTSTDTQY

J gene: TRBJ2-7
V gene: TRBV5-1
CDR3 protein: ASSSQPGQGFYEQY

J gene: TRBJ1-1
V gene: TRBV7-9
CDR3 protein: ASSQLGVRTEAF

J gene: TRBJ1-6
V gene: TRBV4-3
CDR3 protein: ASSRDRESPLH

J gene: TRBJ1-3
V gene: TRBV9
CDR3 protein: ASSAGESGNTIY

J gene: TRBJ1-1
V gene: TRBV28
CDR3 protein: ASPPPGTVNTEAF

J gene: TRBJ1-6
V gene: TRBV11-1
CDR3 protein: ASSVGTYHSPLH

J gene: TRBJ1-1
V gene: TRBV19
CDR3 protein: ASSIGGGGEAF

J gene: TRBJ2-2
V gene: TRBV5-6
CDR3 protein: ASAGGLNTGELF

J gene: TRBJ2-3
V gene: TRBV5-1
CDR3 protein: ASSPTGGLGDTQY

J gene: TRBJ2-5
V gene: TRBV4-2
CDR3 protein: ASSQDPLGGTQY

J gene: TRBJ2-1
V gene: TRBV28
CDR3 protein: ASGPPRRSYNEQF

J gene: TRBJ2-1
V gene: TRBV7-2
CDR3 protein: ASSFISGTRNNEQF

J gene: TRBJ1-6
V gene: TRBV6-4
CDR3 protein: ASSDLAISYNSPLH

J gene: TRBJ1-2
V gene: TRBV5-1
CDR3 protein: ASSLDAYYGYT

J gene: TRBJ1-4
V gene: TRBV7-6
CDR3 protein: ASSFPGGDNEKLF

J gene: TRBJ2-5
V gene: TRBV12-3/TRBV12-4
CDR3 protein: ASSVGQGIQY

J gene: TRBJ2-5
V gene: TRBV7-2
CDR3 protein: ASSSLSGLQETQY

J gene: TRBJ2-7
V gene: TRBV28
CDR3 protein: ASSLPSLRHGYEQY

J gene: TRBJ1-1
V gene: TRBV5-8
CDR3 protein: ASSPRQAYTEAF

J gene: TRBJ1-2
V gene: TRBV7-8
CDR3 protein: ASSRQGGYGYT

J gene: TRBJ2-7
V gene: TRBV6-2/TRBV6-3
CDR3 protein: ASSPRDRVNEQY

J gene: TRBJ2-5
V gene: TRBV10-3
CDR3 protein: AIRDPVERGGTQY

J gene: TRBJ1-1
V gene: TRBV6-6
CDR3 protein: ASSYDSGRGTEAF

J gene: TRBJ1-5
V gene: TRBV4-1
CDR3 protein: ASSQGEGVFNQPQH

J gene: TRBJ2-5
V gene: TRBV5-5
CDR3 protein: ASNLQGRGETQY

J gene: TRBJ2-5
V gene: TRBV24-1
CDR3 protein: ATSDLRDSQETQY

J gene: TRBJ2-5
V gene: TRBV18
CDR3 protein: ASSPPYGRETQY

J gene: TRBJ1-3
V gene: TRBV28
CDR3 protein: ASSLGGSGNTIY

J gene: TRBJ2-5
V gene: TRBV4-2
CDR3 protein: ASSQGGTSDLQETQY

J gene: TRBJ1-2
V gene: TRBV20-1
CDR3 protein: SASGTSGHYGYT

J gene: TRBJ1-6
V gene: TRBV7-9
CDR3 protein: ASSPQGLDNSPLH

J gene: TRBJ2-1
V gene: TRBV29-1
CDR3 protein: SVTPRPGGFNTNEQF

J gene: TRBJ1-1
V gene: TRBV19
CDR3 protein: ASSIPGVFAEAF

J gene: TRBJ1-6
V gene: TRBV18
CDR3 protein: ASSPPSRWAGGNSPLH

J gene: TRBJ1-5
V gene: TRBV7-2
CDR3 protein: ASSADRGGNQPQH

J gene: TRBJ2-5
V gene: TRBV19
CDR3 protein: ASSIEWTKETQY

J gene: TRBJ2-7
V gene: TRBV5-4
CDR3 protein: ASSSAGQGSYEQY

J gene: TRBJ2-7
V gene: TRBV18
CDR3 protein: ASSPEMAGAYEQY

J gene: TRBJ2-7
V gene: TRBV6-5
CDR3 protein: AKGPSSYEQY

J gene: TRBJ2-1
V gene: TRBV3-1/TRBV3-2
CDR3 protein: ASSQEDGVEQF

J gene: TRBJ1-3
V gene: TRBV18
CDR3 protein: ASSPRPVTGNTIY

J gene: TRBJ1-5
V gene: TRBV7-6
CDR3 protein: ASSDSNQPQH

J gene: TRBJ2-5
V gene: TRBV7-3
CDR3 protein: ASSKGPGREETQY

J gene: TRBJ1-4
V gene: TRBV5-1
CDR3 protein: ASSLGAGEEKLF

J gene: TRBJ1-2
V gene: TRBV24-1
CDR3 protein: ATSDSDSRGNYGYT